The clone carrying this TCR beta chain was picked up many times. Its antigen is unidentified. There were TCR beta CDR3 regions amplified from RNA transcripts. An initial round of RT-PCR targeting the TCR CDR3 relied on the HTBI primer set. TCRdb passed the multiplex PCR reads through MiXCR, listing each CDR3 protein once. This table holds hundreds of thousands of distinct CDR3 sequences, around 16% found once. The data derive from a study of T cells in Graves' hyperthyroidism and ophthalmopathy. Background on the study: Peripheral blood specimens were obtained at initial diagnosis, prior to any treatment.

Broader study findings: A model using 13 V-J features told ophthalmopathy apart from stable hyperthyroidism.

Used for diagnoses were clinical symptoms, serum thyroxine and TRAb, thyroid ultrasound and orbital computed tomography. The sequence was collected from a woman in her thirties or forties with Graves' ophthalmopathy. The sequencing input was blood.

The CDR3 sequence: CASSQREGREQYF. Written as DNA, the CDR3 is TGTGCCAGCAGCCAGCGGGAGGGGCGCGAGCAGTACTTC. The chain recombines TRBV7-6 with TRBJ2-7; 10 bases fit TRBD2. The CDR3 is made up of 13 amino acids. CDR1 is SGHVS, CDR2 FNYEAQ, per germline. V lost 5 bases to trimming and J lost 6 bases; unmatched junction nucleotides: 4. The whole variable domain, remainder taken from reference TRBV7-6 and TRBJ2-7, is GAGVSQSPRYKVTKRGQDVALRCDPISGHVSLYWYRQALGQGPEFLTYFNYEAQQDKSGLPNDRFSAERPEGSISTLTIQRTEQRDSAMYRCASSQREGREQYFGPGTRLTVT.